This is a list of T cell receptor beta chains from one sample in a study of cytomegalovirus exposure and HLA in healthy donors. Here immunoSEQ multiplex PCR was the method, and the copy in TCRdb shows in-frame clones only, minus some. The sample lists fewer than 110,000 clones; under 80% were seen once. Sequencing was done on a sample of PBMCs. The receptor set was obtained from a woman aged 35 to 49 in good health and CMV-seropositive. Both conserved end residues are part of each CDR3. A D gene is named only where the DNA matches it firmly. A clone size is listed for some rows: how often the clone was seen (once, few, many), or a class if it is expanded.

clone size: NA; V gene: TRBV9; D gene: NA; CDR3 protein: CASSLVPLSYGYTF
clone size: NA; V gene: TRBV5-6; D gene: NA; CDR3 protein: CASSPISTGYEQYF
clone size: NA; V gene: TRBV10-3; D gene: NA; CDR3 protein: CAIRTEDIVGYTF
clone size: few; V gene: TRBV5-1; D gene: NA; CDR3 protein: CASSLAQEYSPLHF
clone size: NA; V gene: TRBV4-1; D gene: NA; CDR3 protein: CASSQDIGGAGAFF
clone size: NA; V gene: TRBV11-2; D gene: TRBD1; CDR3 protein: CASSLDRFGNTIYF
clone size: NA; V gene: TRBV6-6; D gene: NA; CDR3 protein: CASDPGQSNQPQHF
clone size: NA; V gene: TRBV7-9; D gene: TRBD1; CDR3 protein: CASSPRQGQNSPLHF
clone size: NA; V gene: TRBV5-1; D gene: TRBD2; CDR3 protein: CASSLGSGGSYNEQFF
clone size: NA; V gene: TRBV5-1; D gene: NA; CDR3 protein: CASSPGDRSGITYEQYF
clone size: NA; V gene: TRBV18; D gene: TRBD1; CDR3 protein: CASSPPGTGVTQETQYF
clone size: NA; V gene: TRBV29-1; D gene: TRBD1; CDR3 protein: CSVAGQHYGYTF
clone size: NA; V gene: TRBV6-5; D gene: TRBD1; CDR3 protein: CASRRDRGPYEQYF
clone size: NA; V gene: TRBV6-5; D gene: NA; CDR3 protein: CATRTGIGNTIYF
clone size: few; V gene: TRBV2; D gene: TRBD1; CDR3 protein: CASSGQGSNQPQHF